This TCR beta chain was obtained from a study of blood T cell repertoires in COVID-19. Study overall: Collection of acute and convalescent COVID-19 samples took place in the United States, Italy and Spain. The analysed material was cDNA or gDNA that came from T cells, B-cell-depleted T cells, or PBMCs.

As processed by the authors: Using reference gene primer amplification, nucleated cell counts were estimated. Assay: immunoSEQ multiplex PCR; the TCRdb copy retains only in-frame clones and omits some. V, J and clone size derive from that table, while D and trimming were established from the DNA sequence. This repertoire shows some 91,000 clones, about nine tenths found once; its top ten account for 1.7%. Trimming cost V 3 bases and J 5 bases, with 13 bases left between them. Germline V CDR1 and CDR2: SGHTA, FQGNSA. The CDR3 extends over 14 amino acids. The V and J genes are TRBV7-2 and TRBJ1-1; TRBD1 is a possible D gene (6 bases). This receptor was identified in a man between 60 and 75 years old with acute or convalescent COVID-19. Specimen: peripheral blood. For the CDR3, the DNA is TGTGCCAGCAGCTTTACAGGGCGGCTTACTGAAGCTTTCTTT. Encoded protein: CASSFTGRLTEAFF.